This is a list of T cell receptor beta chains from one sample in a study of blood T cell repertoires in COVID-19. Profiling relied on immunoSEQ multiplex PCR, and the TCRdb table lists in-frame clones only, not all of them. Among 400,000 to 450,000 clones listed, 80% to 90% were seen once. Input material: PBMCs or T cells enriched from blood (not recorded which). Every receptor here comes from a man aged 30 to 45 who had recovered from COVID-19. Each CDR3 is given with its conserved first and last residue. A D gene is named only where the DNA matches it firmly. Only part of the rows carry a size: once, few, many, or a class if the clone is expanded.

j_call clone_size v_call d_call cdr3_nt cdr3_aa
TRBJ1-2 . TRBV6-5 TRBD1 TGTGCCACGAGACAGGGGAGTAGTGGCTACACCTTC CATRQGSSGYTF
TRBJ2-7 . TRBV28 . TGTGCCAGCAAAGTGGGAGAATACTCCTACGAGCAGTACTTC CASKVGEYSYEQYF
TRBJ1-4 . TRBV19 . TGTGCCAGTATCCGTGCGGGCGCCGGTGAAAAACTGTTTTTT CASIRAGAGEKLFF
TRBJ1-5 many TRBV9 TRBD1 TGTGCCAGCAGCCCCGGGACAGGGGCTAGCAATCAGCCCCAGCATTTT CASSPGTGASNQPQHF
TRBJ2-1 . TRBV30 TRBD2 TGTGCCTGGAGGGACGGACTAGCGGGAGTCGACTACAATGAGCAGTTCTTC CAWRDGLAGVDYNEQFF
TRBJ2-5 . TRBV30 . TGTGCCTGGAGTGTACCAGCGGCAGAGACCCAGTACTTC CAWSVPAAETQYF
TRBJ1-2 . TRBV3-1/TRBV3-2 . TGTGCCAGCAGCCAAGGAGGTGGAGGCTACACCTTC CASSQGGGGYTF
TRBJ1-2 . TRBV28 . TGTGCCAGCAGTTTAGTAGGGGGGGACTATGGCTACACCTTC CASSLVGGDYGYTF
TRBJ2-3 . TRBV15 TRBD2 TGTGCCACCAGCAGAAGTCCCCGCGGACTAGCGGAAGATACGCAGTATTTT CATSRSPRGLAEDTQYF
TRBJ2-3 . TRBV19 . TGTGCCAGTAGTCCCGGCTTCGGGGTGTCAGATACGCAGTATTTT CASSPGFGVSDTQYF
TRBJ2-2 once TRBV19 TRBD1 TGTGCCAGTAGGGGGGACAGAACAGCGGACACCGGGGAGCTGTTTTTT CASRGDRTADTGELFF
TRBJ1-5 . TRBV7-2 . TGTGCCAGCAGCTTAAACTCGGGTAACAATCAGCCCCAGCATTTT CASSLNSGNNQPQHF
TRBJ2-7 . TRBV11-3 TRBD2 TGTGCCAGCAGCCCTGGACTAGCCGGCGAGCAGTACTTC CASSPGLAGEQYF
TRBJ2-1 . TRBV14 TRBD2 TGTGCCAGCAGCCAACTACTAGCGGGGTACAATGAGCAGTTCTTC CASSQLLAGYNEQFF
TRBJ2-7 . TRBV20-1 . TGCAGTGTCGGGGTTAGAGAGCAGTACTTC CSVGVREQYF
TRBJ2-1 . TRBV5-8 TRBD2 TGTGCCAGCAGTGGGGGGGGGAGCTCCTACAATGAGCAGTTCTTC CASSGGGSSYNEQFF
TRBJ2-6 . TRBV24-1 . TGTGCCACCAGTGAGACAGGATCCTCTGGGGCCAACGTCCTGACTTTC CATSETGSSGANVLTF
TRBJ2-1 many TRBV4-1 TRBD2 TGCGCCAGCAGCCAAGTGGGAGGGCCTACCTATGAGCAGTTCTTC CASSQVGGPTYEQFF
TRBJ2-5 . TRBV7-8 . TGTGCCAGCAGCCCTATGAGAGCTGGGCAGACCCAGTACTTC CASSPMRAGQTQYF